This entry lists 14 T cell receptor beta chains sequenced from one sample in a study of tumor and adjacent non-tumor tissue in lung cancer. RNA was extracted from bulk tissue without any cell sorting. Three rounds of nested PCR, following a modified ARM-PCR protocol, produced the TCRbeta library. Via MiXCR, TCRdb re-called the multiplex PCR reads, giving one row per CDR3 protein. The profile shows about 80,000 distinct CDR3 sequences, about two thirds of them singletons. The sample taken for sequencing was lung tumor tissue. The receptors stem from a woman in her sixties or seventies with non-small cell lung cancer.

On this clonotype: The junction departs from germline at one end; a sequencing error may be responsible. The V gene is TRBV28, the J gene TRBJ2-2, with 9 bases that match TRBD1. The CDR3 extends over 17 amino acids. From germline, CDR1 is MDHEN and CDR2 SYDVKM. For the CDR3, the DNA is TGCGCCAGCAGTCCCATCACAGGGGGCGTGGGGACCGGGGAGCTGTTTTTT. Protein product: CASSPITGGVGTGELFF. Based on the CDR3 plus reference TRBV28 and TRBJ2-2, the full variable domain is DVKVTQSSRYLVKRTGEKVFLECVQDMDHENMFWYRQDPGLGLRLIYFSYDVKMKEKGDIPEGYSVSREKKERFSLILESASTNQTSMYLCASSPITGGVGTGELFFGEGSRLTVL.

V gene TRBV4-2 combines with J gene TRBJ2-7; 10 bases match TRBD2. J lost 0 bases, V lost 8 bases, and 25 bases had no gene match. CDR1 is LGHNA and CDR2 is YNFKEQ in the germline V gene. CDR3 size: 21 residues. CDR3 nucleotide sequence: TGTGCCAGCCAAGTTTTCATCAGATTACTAGCGGGATTACCGAGCTCCTACGAGCAGTACTTC. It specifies CASQVFIRLLAGLPSSYEQYF.

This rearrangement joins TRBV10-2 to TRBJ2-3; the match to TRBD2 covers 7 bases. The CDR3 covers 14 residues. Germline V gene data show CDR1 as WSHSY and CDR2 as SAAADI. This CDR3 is CTIGTNGSADTQYF. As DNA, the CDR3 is TGCACCATCGGGACTAATGGGAGCGCGGATACGCAGTATTTT.

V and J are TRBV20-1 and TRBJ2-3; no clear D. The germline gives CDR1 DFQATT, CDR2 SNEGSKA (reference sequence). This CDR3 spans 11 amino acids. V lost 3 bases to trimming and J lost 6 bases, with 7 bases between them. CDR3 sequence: CSARLGDTQYF. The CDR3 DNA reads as TGCAGTGCTAGGTTAGGGGATACGCAGTATTTT.

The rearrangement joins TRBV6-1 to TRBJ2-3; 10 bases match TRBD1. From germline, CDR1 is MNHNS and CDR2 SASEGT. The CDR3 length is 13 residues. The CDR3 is CVLGQGLADTQYF. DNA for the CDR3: TGTGTCTTGGGACAGGGGCTGGCAGATACGCAGTATTTT.

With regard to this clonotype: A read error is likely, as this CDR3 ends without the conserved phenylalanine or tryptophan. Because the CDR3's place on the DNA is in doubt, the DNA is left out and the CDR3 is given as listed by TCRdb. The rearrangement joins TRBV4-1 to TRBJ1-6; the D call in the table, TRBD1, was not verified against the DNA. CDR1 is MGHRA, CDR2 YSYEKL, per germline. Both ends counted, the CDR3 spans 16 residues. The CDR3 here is CASSQDGGYGDSPLHL.

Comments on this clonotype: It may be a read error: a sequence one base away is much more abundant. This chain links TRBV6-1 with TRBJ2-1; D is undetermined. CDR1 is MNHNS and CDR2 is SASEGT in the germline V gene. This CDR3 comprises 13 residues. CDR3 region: CASSVDGSNGQFF. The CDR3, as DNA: TGTGCCAGCAGTGTTGACGGCAGCAATGGGCAGTTCTTC.

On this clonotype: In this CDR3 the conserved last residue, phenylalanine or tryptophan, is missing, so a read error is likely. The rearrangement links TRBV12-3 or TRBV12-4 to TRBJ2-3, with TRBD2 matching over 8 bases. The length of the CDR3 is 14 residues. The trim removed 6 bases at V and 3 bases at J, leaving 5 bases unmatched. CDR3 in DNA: TGTGCCAGCAGGACAAGCGGGAGTACAGATACGCAGTATATT. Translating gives CASRTSGSTDTQYI.

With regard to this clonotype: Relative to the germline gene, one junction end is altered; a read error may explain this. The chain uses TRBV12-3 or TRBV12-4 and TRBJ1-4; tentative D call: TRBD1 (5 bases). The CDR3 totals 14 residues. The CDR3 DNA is TGTGCCAACAGTGATGACGGGGGTAGGGAAAAACTGTTTTTT. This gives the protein CANSDDGGREKLFF.

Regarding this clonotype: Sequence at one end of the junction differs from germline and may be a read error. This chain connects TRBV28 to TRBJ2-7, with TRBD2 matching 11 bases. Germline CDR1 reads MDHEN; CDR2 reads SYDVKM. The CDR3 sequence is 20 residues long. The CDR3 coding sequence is TGTGCCAGCAGCTTATGGGTCAGGGCCTCGCTAGCGGGAGGCGGACGCGAGCAGTACTTC. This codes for CASSLWVRASLAGGGREQYF.

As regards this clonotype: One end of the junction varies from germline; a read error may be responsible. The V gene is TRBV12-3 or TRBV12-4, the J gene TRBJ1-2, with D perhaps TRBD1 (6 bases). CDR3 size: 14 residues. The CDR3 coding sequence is TGTACCAGCAGTTTTTGGGGGCGAAACTATGGCTACACCTTC. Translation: CTSSFWGRNYGYTF.

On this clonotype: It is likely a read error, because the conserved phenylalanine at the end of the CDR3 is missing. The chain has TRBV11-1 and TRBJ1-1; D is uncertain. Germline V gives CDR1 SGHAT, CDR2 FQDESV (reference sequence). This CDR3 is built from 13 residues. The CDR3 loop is CASSLVVNTEAFL. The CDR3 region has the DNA TGTGCCAGCAGCTTAGTGGTGAACACCGAAGCTTTCCTT.

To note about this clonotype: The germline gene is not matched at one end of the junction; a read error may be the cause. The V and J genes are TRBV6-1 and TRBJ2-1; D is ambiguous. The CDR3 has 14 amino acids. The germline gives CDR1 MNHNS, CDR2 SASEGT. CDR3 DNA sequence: TGTGTCAGCAGCCCCATCGGAACGGGTTATGAGCAGTTCTTC. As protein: CVSSPIGTGYEQFF.

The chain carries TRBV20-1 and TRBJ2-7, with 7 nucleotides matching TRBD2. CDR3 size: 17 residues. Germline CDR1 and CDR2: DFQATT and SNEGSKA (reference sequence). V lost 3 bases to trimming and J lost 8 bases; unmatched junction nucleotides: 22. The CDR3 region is CSARGLTGAKLTYKQYF. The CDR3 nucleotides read TGCAGTGCTAGGGGACTAACGGGAGCCAAGCTGACATACAAGCAGTACTTC.